These 13 T cell receptor beta chains came from one sample sequenced in a study of shared clonotypes between healthy human individuals. The table came from immunoSEQ multiplex PCR; TCRdb's copy has only in-frame clones and leaves some out. The sample includes about 450,000 clones, 79% of them seen just once. The sequenced sample consisted of PBMCs. These TCRs come from a woman in her forties in good health. Some clones in this sample may be carry-over from other donors' samples.

This rearrangement joins TRBV4-2 to TRBJ2-1, with 8 nucleotides matching TRBD1. Germline V CDR1 and CDR2: LGHNA, YNFKEQ. After removal of 4 bases from V and 8 bases from J, the junction contained 16 bases not matched to a gene. This CDR3 is built from 17 residues. CDR3: CASSPLAGTGGVDEQFF. CDR3 sequence (DNA): TGTGCCAGCAGCCCGTTGGCTGGGACAGGAGGCGTGGATGAGCAGTTCTTC.

This chain connects TRBV11-2 to TRBJ1-3, with a possible D match to TRBD1 (5 bases). Germline V lookup: CDR1 SGHAT, CDR2 FQNNGV. V dropped 5 bases and J dropped 0 bases, with 14 bases sitting between them. CDR3 length: 16 residues. CDR3 coding DNA: TGTGCCAGCAGCCCACTAGGGGCGGCCTCTGGAAACACCATATATTTT. It codes for CASSPLGAASGNTIYF.

The CDR3 DNA sequence: TGTGCCAGCAGTTTATGGAATCAGCCCCAGCATTTT. The encoded protein is CASSLWNQPQHF. This sequence joins TRBV28 and TRBJ1-5; D is unclear. Trimming stripped 0 bases from V and 4 bases from J, with 1 base between. The CDR3 has 12 amino acids. CDR1 is MDHEN and CDR2 is SYDVKM in the germline V gene.

Points on this clone: This sequence may be a read error, since a much larger clone differs from it by one base. The rearrangement uses TRBV7-9 and TRBJ2-3, with 8 bases matching TRBD2. The germline V gene encodes CDR1 SEHNR and CDR2 FQNEAQ (reference sequence). V lost 5 bases, J lost 0 bases, and 4 bases stayed unmatched. The CDR3 sequence is 15 residues long. The CDR3 reads CASSRTSWSTDTQYF. The CDR3 region has the DNA TGTGCCAGCAGCCGGACTAGCTGGAGCACAGATACGCAGTATTTT.

The chain uses TRBV27 and TRBJ2-7; TRBD2 matches 9 bases. Germline V gene lookup returns CDR1 MNHEY and CDR2 SMNVEV (reference sequence). The CDR3 has 17 amino acids. Unmatched junction bases numbered 9, after V lost 2 bases and J lost 1 base. The CDR3 protein is CASSLMAGGRGSYEQYF. The CDR3 bases are TGTGCCAGCAGTTTAATGGCGGGAGGGAGAGGGTCCTACGAGCAGTACTTC.

The rearrangement links TRBV29-1 to TRBJ2-7, with 12 bases identical to TRBD2. The germline gives CDR1 SQVTM, CDR2 ANQGSEA. Germline trimming cut 3 bases from V and 7 bases from J; bases unmatched to any gene: 7. The CDR3 is 14 residues long. Here the CDR3 reads CSVEASGRAGEQYF. CDR3 DNA: TGCAGCGTTGAGGCTAGCGGGAGGGCCGGTGAGCAGTACTTC.

On this clone: The sample contains more than one DNA sequence encoding this CDR3. The chain couples TRBV4-3 to TRBJ2-7; 9 nucleotides agree with TRBD1. Trimming took 3 bases from V and 6 from J; bases not matched to a gene: 9. The CDR3 is made up of 15 amino acids. CDR1 is LGHNA, CDR2 YSLEER, per germline. CDR3 bases: TGCGCCAGCAGCCACCCGGGACAGGGTGTGGGCGAGCAGTACTTC. This encodes CASSHPGQGVGEQYF.

The gene calls are TRBV4-3 and TRBJ2-3; TRBD2 matches at 8 bases. The CDR3 loop spans 14 amino acids. Unmatched junction bases numbered 6, after V lost 5 bases and J lost 5 bases. In germline, CDR1 is LGHNA, CDR2 YSLEER. The CDR3 sequence: CASSVRAGGDTQYF. DNA of the CDR3: TGCGCCAGCAGCGTGCGGGCGGGAGGAGATACGCAGTATTTT.

V is TRBV7-1 and J is TRBJ2-6; 8 nucleotides line up with TRBD1. TRBV7-1 falls under the ORF class, with uncertain function. Unmatched junction bases numbered 11, after V lost 4 bases and J lost 0 bases. The CDR3 is 19 amino acids. The CDR3 protein is CASSLADRGWVSGANVLTF. CDR3 in DNA: TGTGCCAGCAGCTTGGCCGACAGGGGTTGGGTCTCTGGGGCCAACGTCCTGACTTTC.

This clone was seen only once. The chain combines TRBV5-1 with TRBJ2-7; 7 positions match TRBD2. CDR1 is SGHRS and CDR2 is YFSETQ in the germline V gene. CDR3 length equals 14 residues. V shed 4 bases, J shed 2 bases, and the junction held 6 bases outside the gene matches. This chain's CDR3 is CASSGLAGAYEQYF. DNA for the CDR3: TGCGCCAGCAGCGGTCTGGCGGGAGCCTACGAGCAGTACTTC. Full variable domain (remainder filled in from reference TRBV5-1 and TRBJ2-7): KAGVTQTPRYLIKTRGQQVTLSCSPISGHRSVSWYQQTPGQGLQFLFEYFSETQRNKGNFPGRFSGRQFSNSRSEMNVSTLELGDSALYLCASSGLAGAYEQYFGPGTRLTVT.

This clone showed up just once. The rearrangement links TRBV10-2 to TRBJ1-1, with TRBD1 matching over 8 bases. The junction had 6 bases not matched to a gene; V was cut back by 3 bases and J by 0 bases. The CDR3 has 16 amino acids. In germline, CDR1 is WSHSY, CDR2 SAAADI. Here the CDR3 DNA reads TGCGCCAGCAGTGATGTGGACAGGGCCCTGAACACTGAAGCTTTCTTT. It encodes CASSDVDRALNTEAFF.

CDR3 amino acids: CASSPPGGALRYGYTF. CDR3 nucleotides: TGTGCCAGCAGCCCCCCGGGGGGGGCCCTTCGGTATGGCTACACCTTC. The V gene is TRBV28, the J gene TRBJ1-2; D is perhaps TRBD1 (6 bases). V was cut by 6 bases and J by 5 bases, with 22 bases left in between. Germline loops: CDR1 MDHEN, CDR2 SYDVKM. The CDR3 sequence is 16 residues long.

The chain couples TRBV5-5 to TRBJ2-1, with 11 bases lining up with TRBD2. This CDR3 contains 14 residues. CDR1 is SGHKS and CDR2 is YYEKEE in the germline V gene (reference sequence). Trimming took 4 bases from V and 8 from J; bases not matched to a gene: 5. This CDR3 is CASSTSGRGYEQFF. DNA of the CDR3: TGTGCCAGCAGCACTAGCGGGAGAGGGTATGAGCAGTTCTTC. Drawing the rest from reference TRBV5-5 and TRBJ2-1, the complete variable domain is DAGVTQSPTHLIKTRGQQVTLRCSPISGHKSVSWYQQVLGQGPQFIFQYYEKEERGRGNFPDRFSARQFPNYSSELNVNALLLGDSALYLCASSTSGRGYEQFFGPGTRLTVL.